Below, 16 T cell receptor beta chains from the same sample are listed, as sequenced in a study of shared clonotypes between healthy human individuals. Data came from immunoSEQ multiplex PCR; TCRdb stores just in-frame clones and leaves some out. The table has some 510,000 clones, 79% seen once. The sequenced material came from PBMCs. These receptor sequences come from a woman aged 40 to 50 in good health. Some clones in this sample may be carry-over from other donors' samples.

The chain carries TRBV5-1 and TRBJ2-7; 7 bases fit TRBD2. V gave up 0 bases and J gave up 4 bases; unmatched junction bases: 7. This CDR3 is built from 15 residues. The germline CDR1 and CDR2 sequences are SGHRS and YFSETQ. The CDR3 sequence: CASSLGAGITYEQYF. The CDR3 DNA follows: TGCGCCAGCAGCTTGGGAGCGGGAATAACTTACGAGCAGTACTTC.

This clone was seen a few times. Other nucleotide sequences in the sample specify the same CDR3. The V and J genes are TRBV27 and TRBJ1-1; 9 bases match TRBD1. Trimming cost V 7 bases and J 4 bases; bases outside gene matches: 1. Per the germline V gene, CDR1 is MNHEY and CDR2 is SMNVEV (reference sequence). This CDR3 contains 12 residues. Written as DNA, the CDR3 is TGTGCCAGCAAGACAGGGGGCACTGAAGCTTTCTTT. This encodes CASKTGGTEAFF.

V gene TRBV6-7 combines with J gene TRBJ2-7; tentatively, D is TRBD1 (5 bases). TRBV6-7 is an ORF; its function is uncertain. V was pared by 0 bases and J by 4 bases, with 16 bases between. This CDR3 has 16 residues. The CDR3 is CASSYSGALMRYEQYF. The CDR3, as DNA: TGTGCCAGCAGTTACTCAGGGGCCCTTATGAGATACGAGCAGTACTTC.

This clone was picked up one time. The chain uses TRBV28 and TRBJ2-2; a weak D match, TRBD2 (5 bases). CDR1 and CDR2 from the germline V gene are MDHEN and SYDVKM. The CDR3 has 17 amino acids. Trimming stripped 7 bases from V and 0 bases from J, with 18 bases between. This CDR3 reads CASTSFEGRTNTGELFF. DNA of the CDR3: TGTGCCAGCACCTCCTTTGAGGGCAGAACGAACACCGGGGAGCTGTTTTTT.

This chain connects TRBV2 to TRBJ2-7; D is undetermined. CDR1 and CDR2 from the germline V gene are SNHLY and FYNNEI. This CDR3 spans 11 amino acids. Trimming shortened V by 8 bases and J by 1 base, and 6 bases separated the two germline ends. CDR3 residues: CASLLSYEQYF. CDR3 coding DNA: TGTGCCAGCCTCTTATCCTACGAGCAGTACTTC.

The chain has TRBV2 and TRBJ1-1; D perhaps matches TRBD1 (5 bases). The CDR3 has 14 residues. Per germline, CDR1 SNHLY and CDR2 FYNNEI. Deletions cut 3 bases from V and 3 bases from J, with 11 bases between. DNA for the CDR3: TGTGCCAGCAGTGACGGCAGGGAGTACACTGAAGCTTTCTTT. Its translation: CASSDGREYTEAFF.

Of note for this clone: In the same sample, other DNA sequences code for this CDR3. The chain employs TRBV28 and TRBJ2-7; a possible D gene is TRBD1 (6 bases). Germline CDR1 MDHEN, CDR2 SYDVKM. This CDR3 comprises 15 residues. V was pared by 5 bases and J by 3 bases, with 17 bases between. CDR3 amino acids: CASSSPGQGSYEQYF. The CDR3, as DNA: TGTGCCAGCAGTAGCCCCGGTCAGGGGAGCTACGAGCAGTACTTC. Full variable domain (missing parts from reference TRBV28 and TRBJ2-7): DVKVTQSSRYLVKRTGEKVFLECVQDMDHENMFWYRQDPGLGLRLIYFSYDVKMKEKGDIPEGYSVSREKKERFSLILESASTNQTSMYLCASSSPGQGSYEQYFGPGTRLTVT.

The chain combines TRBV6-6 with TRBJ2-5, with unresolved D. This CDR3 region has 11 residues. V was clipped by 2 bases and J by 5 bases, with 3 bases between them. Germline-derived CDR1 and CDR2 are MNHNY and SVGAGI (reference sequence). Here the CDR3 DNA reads TGTGCCAGCAGTTACGTCGAGACCCAGTACTTC. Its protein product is CASSYVETQYF.

For the CDR3, the DNA is TGTGCCAGCAGCCCGGGGACAGGGATGAACACTGAAGCTTTCTTT. It yields the protein CASSPGTGMNTEAFF. This chain connects TRBV5-5 to TRBJ1-1, with 9 nucleotides matching TRBD1. The CDR3 is 15 residues long. Per the germline V gene, CDR1 is SGHKS and CDR2 is YYEKEE (reference sequence). Losses at the gene ends were 4 bases for V and 0 bases for J; bases not matched to a gene: 4.

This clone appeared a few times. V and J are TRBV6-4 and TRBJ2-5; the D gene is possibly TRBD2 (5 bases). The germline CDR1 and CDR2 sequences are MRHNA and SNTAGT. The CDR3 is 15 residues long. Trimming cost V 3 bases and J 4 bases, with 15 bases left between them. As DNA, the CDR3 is TGTGCCAGCAGTGAGAGCGGCGGAGGTTTAGAGACCCAGTACTTC. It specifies CASSESGGGLETQYF.

The CDR3 DNA reads TGTGCCAGCAGCCTGGACAGGGCACTGTACTTC. Its translation is CASSLDRALYF. This chain joins TRBV28 and TRBJ2-7; 8 nucleotides align to TRBD1. The CDR3 length is 11 residues. Trimming cost V 6 bases and J 12 bases; bases outside gene matches: 7. The germline V gene has CDR1 MDHEN and CDR2 SYDVKM.

The CDR3 loop is CATGQATLSGANVLTF. The DNA of the CDR3 is TGTGCCACCGGACAGGCGACTCTCTCTGGGGCCAACGTCCTGACTTTC. The chain is built from TRBV28 and TRBJ2-6; 7 nucleotides agree with TRBD1. V was clipped by 10 bases and J by 0 bases; unmatched bases: 9. Germline V gene lookup returns CDR1 MDHEN and CDR2 SYDVKM. The CDR3 loop spans 16 amino acids.

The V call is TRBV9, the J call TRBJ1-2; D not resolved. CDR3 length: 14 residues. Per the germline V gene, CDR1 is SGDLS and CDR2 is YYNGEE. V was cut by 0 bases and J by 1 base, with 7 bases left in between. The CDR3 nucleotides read TGTGCCAGCAGCGTAGAGCCAGATAACTATGGCTACACCTTC. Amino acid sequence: CASSVEPDNYGYTF.

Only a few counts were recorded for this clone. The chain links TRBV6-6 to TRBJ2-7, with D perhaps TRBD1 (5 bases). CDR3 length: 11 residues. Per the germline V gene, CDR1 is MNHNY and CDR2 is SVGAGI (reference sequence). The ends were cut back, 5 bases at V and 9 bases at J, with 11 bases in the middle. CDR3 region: CASSTQGWQYF. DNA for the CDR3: TGTGCCAGCAGTACGCAGGGTTGGCAGTACTTC.

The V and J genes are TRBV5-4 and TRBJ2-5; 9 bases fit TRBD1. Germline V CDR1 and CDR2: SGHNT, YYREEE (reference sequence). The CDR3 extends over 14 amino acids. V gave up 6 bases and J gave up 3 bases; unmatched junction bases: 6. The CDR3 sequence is CASTPDRGKETQYF. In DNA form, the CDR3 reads TGTGCCAGCACCCCTGACAGGGGGAAAGAGACCCAGTACTTC.

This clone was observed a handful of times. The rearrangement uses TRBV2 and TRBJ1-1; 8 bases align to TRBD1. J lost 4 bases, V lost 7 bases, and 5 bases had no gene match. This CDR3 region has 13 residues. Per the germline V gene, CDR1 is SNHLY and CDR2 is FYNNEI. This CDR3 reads CASKSGGVTEAFF. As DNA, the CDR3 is TGTGCCAGCAAATCAGGGGGCGTCACTGAAGCTTTCTTT.